This T cell receptor beta chain was documented in a study of shared clonotypes between healthy human individuals. Study-level findings and limits: In general, naive subsets displayed greater estimated richness than memory subsets did. Unshared clonotypes carried lower generation probabilities than those common to all four donors.

Note on this clone: Antigen unknown.

This CDR3 is 18 amino acids long. Germline lookup yields CDR1 KGHSH and CDR2 LQKENI. V lost 6 bases to trimming and J lost 7 bases; unmatched junction nucleotides: 17. Deep-level running was used for the assay. Clones were read by immunoSEQ multiplex PCR, and TCRdb kept only the in-frame ones, dropping some. The table has 2 million or so clones, approximately 95% seen once. The sequenced sample consisted of naive CD4+ T cells sorted from blood. Subset: CD45RA+ positively selected. The sequence came from a young man in good health. This chain uses TRBV18 with TRBJ2-1; 11 bases match TRBD2. The CDR3 loop reads CASSPRGSGGALVNEQFF. The CDR3 DNA sequence: TGTGCCAGCTCTCCCCGCGGTAGCGGGGGGGCCTTGGTAAATGAGCAGTTCTTC.